The clone carrying this TCR beta chain appeared a single time. Profiling relied on immunoSEQ multiplex PCR, and the TCRdb table lists in-frame clones only, not all of them. The sample holds 540,000 or so clones, about 89% seen once. V lost 4 bases and J lost 3, with 12 bases in between. CDR1 is LNHDA and CDR2 is SQIVND in the germline V gene (reference sequence). CDR3 length equals 15 residues. This sample was included in a study of blood T cell repertoires in COVID-19. Study in general: Acute and convalescent COVID-19 specimens originated in the United States, Italy and Spain.

The material sequenced was peripheral blood. The sequence derives from a woman between 50 and 59 years old with COVID-19, enrolled during active disease. The rearrangement links TRBV19 to TRBJ1-4; D perhaps matches TRBD1 (5 bases). CDR3: CASSSPGSPNEKLFF. CDR3 DNA: TGTGCCAGTAGTAGCCCAGGGTCCCCTAATGAAAAACTGTTTTTT.